This entry features one TCR beta chain sequence. The antigen is unknown. The CDR3 covers 19 residues. V gave up 3 bases and J gave up 0 bases; unmatched junction bases: 12. Germline CDR1 MDHEN, CDR2 SYDVKM. Primers: 60 Vbeta forward and 13 Jbeta reverse. Method: immunoSEQ multiplex PCR; TCRdb's copy keeps in-frame clones and lacks some. The table records under 80,000 clones, approximately 72% of them present only once. The data were obtained in a study of cytomegalovirus exposure and HLA in healthy donors. General study points: In most subjects, TCR beta sequences reportedly gave accurate predictions of HLA-A and HLA-B alleles. Cytomegalovirus association was listed for about 170 TCR beta chains.

The sequence was obtained from a middle-aged man in good health and CMV-seropositive. The chain links TRBV28 to TRBJ2-3; TRBD2 aligns across 10 bases. The source material was PBMCs. CDR3 region: CASSFASGRWGPSTDTQYF. The CDR3 nucleotides read TGTGCCAGCAGTTTCGCTAGCGGGAGATGGGGGCCTAGCACAGATACGCAGTATTTT. The full variable domain, completed using reference TRBV28 and TRBJ2-3, is DVKVTQSSRYLVKRTGEKVFLECVQDMDHENMFWYRQDPGLGLRLIYFSYDVKMKEKGDIPEGYSVSREKKERFSLILESASTNQTSMYLCASSFASGRWGPSTDTQYFGPGTRLTVL.